These 24 T cell receptor beta chains were sequenced from one sample in a study of shared clonotypes between healthy human individuals. TCRdb's copy holds only in-frame clones and misses some; the assay was immunoSEQ multiplex PCR. Among fewer than 700,000 clones, about 80% were seen once, and the ten largest hold about 12%. Sequenced sample: PBMCs. Receptors originate from a middle-aged woman in good health. Some clones in this sample may be carry-over from other donors' samples.

The chain links TRBV13 to TRBJ2-7; D gene unclear. This CDR3 region has 13 residues. Trimming took 7 bases from V and 3 from J, leaving 13 bases between them. Germline V gene lookup returns CDR1 PRHDT and CDR2 FYEKMQ (reference sequence). The CDR3 loop is CASTWLGFYEQYF. DNA of the CDR3: TGTGCCAGCACCTGGTTGGGGTTCTACGAGCAGTACTTC.

The J gene is TRBJ1-5, the V gene TRBV28; D unresolved. The ends were cut back, 3 bases at V and 3 bases at J, with 6 bases in the middle. CDR1 is MDHEN and CDR2 is SYDVKM in the germline V gene. CDR3 length: 13 amino acids. DNA for the CDR3: TGTGCCAGCAGTTTGAACGCCAATCAGCCCCAGCATTTT. Its protein product is CASSLNANQPQHF.

The rearrangement links TRBV5-1 to TRBJ2-3, with a possible D match to TRBD2 (5 bases). V was pared by 2 bases and J by 4 bases, with 5 bases between. The germline CDR1 and CDR2 sequences are SGHRS and YFSETQ. The CDR3 covers 12 residues. The CDR3: CASSFSADTQYF. The CDR3 bases are TGCGCCAGCAGCTTTAGCGCAGATACGCAGTATTTT.

A remark on this clone: Other DNA sequences in the sample encode the same CDR3. The V gene is TRBV5-8, the J gene TRBJ2-7; possibly TRBD2 for D (5 bases). The V and J ends lost 2 bases and 1 base respectively, with 7 bases between them. Per the germline V gene, CDR1 is SGHTS and CDR2 is YDEGEE. The CDR3 is 13 amino acids. The CDR3 DNA follows: TGTGCCAGCAGCTTAACGGGGTCCTACGAGCAGTACTTC. This translates into CASSLTGSYEQYF.

This rearrangement joins TRBV6-4 to TRBJ2-3; no firm D call. The germline V and J ends were trimmed by 6 bases and 0 bases, with 7 bases remaining between them. This CDR3 is built from 13 residues. CDR1 MRHNA and CDR2 SNTAGT come from the germline V gene. This CDR3 reads CASSLDSTDTQYF. CDR3 nucleotides: TGTGCCAGCAGCTTAGACAGCACAGATACGCAGTATTTT.

The genes are TRBV6-5 and TRBJ2-7; D is ambiguous. V lost 1 base and J 5 bases, leaving 6 bases between the germline ends. This CDR3 contains 12 residues. Germline CDR1 is MNHEY and CDR2 is SVGAGI. CDR3 sequence reads: CASSYLGNEQYF. The CDR3 DNA is TGTGCCAGCAGTTACTTAGGGAACGAGCAGTACTTC.

This clone has more than one count but fewer than ten. The chain joins TRBV7-3 to TRBJ2-5; the D gene is possibly TRBD2 (5 bases). V was shortened by 0 bases and J by 1 base, with 6 bases between the two germline ends. CDR3 length: 14 amino acids. CDR1 is SGHTA, CDR2 FQGTGA, per germline. DNA for the CDR3: TGTGCCAGCAGCTTAACGGGAGCCCAAGAGACCCAGTACTTC. Its protein product is CASSLTGAQETQYF.

The chain recombines TRBV7-9 with TRBJ2-5, with a possible D match to TRBD2 (6 bases). Germline CDR1 is SEHNR and CDR2 is FQNEAQ (reference sequence). The ends were cut back, 2 bases at V and 4 bases at J, with 11 bases in the middle. The CDR3 runs to 14 residues. The CDR3 nucleotides are TGTGCCAGCAGCTTATACGAGGAGGGAGAGACCCAGTACTTC. It is translated as CASSLYEEGETQYF.

A remark on this clone: Given a far larger clone just one base away, this is likely a sequencing read error. A read error is likely, as this CDR3 ends without the conserved phenylalanine or tryptophan. DNA of the CDR3: TGCGCCAGCAGCCCAAGGGGGGACTCTGGGGCCAACGTCCTGACTTGC. Protein: CASSPRGDSGANVLTC. The rearrangement links TRBV5-1 to TRBJ2-6; D could derive from TRBD1 or TRBD2 (6 bases each). CDR1 is SGHRS, CDR2 YFSETQ, per germline. V lost 4 bases, J lost 0 bases, and 11 bases lay in between. The CDR3 spans 16 residues.

This clone was counted a few times. The chain employs TRBV4-2 and TRBJ1-1; D gene ambiguous. The V and J ends lost 0 bases and 2 bases respectively, with 10 bases between them. The CDR3 totals 15 residues. Germline assignment: CDR1 LGHNA and CDR2 YNFKEQ. The CDR3 DNA follows: TGTGCCAGCAGCCAAGAGGACTCGATTAACACTGAAGCTTTCTTT. This translates into CASSQEDSINTEAFF.

The J gene is TRBJ1-1, the V gene TRBV27, with a possible D match to TRBD1 (6 bases). The CDR3 length is 21 residues. Germline assignment: CDR1 MNHEY and CDR2 SMNVEV (reference sequence). With 0 bases removed from V and 4 bases from J, the gap between germline ends came to 30 bases. The CDR3: CASSLSKGGGGFDSVGTEAFF. The CDR3 region has the DNA TGTGCCAGCAGTTTATCGAAGGGGGGAGGGGGGTTCGACTCCGTTGGCACTGAAGCTTTCTTT.

The chain joins TRBV2 to TRBJ1-2; D unresolved. Trimming took 2 bases from V and 6 from J, leaving 13 bases between them. The CDR3 is 14 amino acids. Germline assignment: CDR1 SNHLY and CDR2 FYNNEI. CDR3 in amino acids: CASSELARVDGYTF. The CDR3 DNA sequence: TGTGCCAGCAGTGAATTAGCCCGGGTTGATGGCTACACCTTC.

This chain uses TRBV13 with TRBJ2-1; a weak D match, TRBD2 (6 bases). This CDR3 region has 15 residues. V was shortened by 1 base and J by 4 bases, with 11 bases between the two germline ends. Germline CDR1 is PRHDT and CDR2 is FYEKMQ (reference sequence). Here the CDR3 reads CASSLEGTPYNEQFF. In nucleotides, the CDR3 is TGTGCCAGCAGCTTAGAAGGGACTCCTTACAATGAGCAGTTCTTC.

Worth noting for this clone: A read error may explain this, as a much larger clone is one base away. This chain connects TRBV11-2 to TRBJ2-2; D ambiguous. This CDR3 spans 12 amino acids. In germline, CDR1 is SGHAT, CDR2 FQNNGV. V shed 6 bases and J shed 3 bases, with 5 bases lying between them. The CDR3 is CASSLDTGELFF. In DNA, the CDR3 is TGTGCCAGCAGTTTGGACACCGGGGAGCTGTTTTTT.

This clone was counted at least ten times. Additional DNA sequences in this sample encode the identical CDR3. The rearrangement joins TRBV30 to TRBJ1-1; tentative D call: TRBD1 (6 bases). CDR3 length equals 13 residues. Germline CDR1 and CDR2: GTSNPN and SVGIG (reference sequence). V lost 2 bases to trimming and J lost 1 base, with 8 bases between them. DNA for the CDR3: TGTGCCTGGAGTAAGGACAGGAACACTGAAGCTTTCTTT. Its translation: CAWSKDRNTEAFF.

About this clone itself: Within the sample, other DNA sequences also encode this same CDR3. The chain employs TRBV2 and TRBJ2-2; D is possibly TRBD1 or TRBD2 (5 bases each). There are 14 residues in the CDR3. Trimming took 3 bases from V and 4 from J, leaving 9 bases between them. Germline CDR1 SNHLY, CDR2 FYNNEI. This CDR3 is CASSEAGSTGELFF. The DNA for the CDR3 is TGTGCCAGCAGTGAGGCAGGGAGCACCGGGGAGCTGTTTTTT.

This rearrangement joins TRBV27 to TRBJ2-7; weak D call: TRBD1 (5 bases). The CDR3 runs to 15 residues. Germline-derived CDR1 and CDR2 are MNHEY and SMNVEV (reference sequence). V was trimmed by 5 bases and J by 4 bases, leaving 18 bases between them. For the CDR3, the DNA is TGTGCCAGCAGTCCACAGGACCTACTGGGGTACGAGCAGTACTTC. It translates to CASSPQDLLGYEQYF.

This clone has just a few counts. CDR3 nucleotides: TGTGCCAGCAGCCCTAGGATGGGCCTTGGCTACACCTTC. It is translated as CASSPRMGLGYTF. The V and J genes are TRBV14 and TRBJ1-2; the D is unclear. Trimming shortened V by 4 bases and J by 7 bases, and 13 bases separated the two germline ends. This CDR3 has 13 residues. The V gene's germline CDR1 is SGHDN and CDR2 FVKESK.

There are a few counts of this clone. The chain recombines TRBV5-4 with TRBJ2-3, with 8 positions matching TRBD2. Germline assignment: CDR1 SGHNT and CDR2 YYREEE (reference sequence). This CDR3 region has 16 residues. The V segment lost 4 bases and the J segment 0 bases; nucleotides outside the gene matches: 7. CDR3 sequence (DNA): TGTGCCAGCAGCCCGACTAGCGTCACTAGCACAGATACGCAGTATTTT. Protein: CASSPTSVTSTDTQYF.

The rearrangement uses TRBV27 and TRBJ2-7, with D possibly matching TRBD2 (5 bases). Looked up from germline, CDR1 is MNHEY and CDR2 is SMNVEV (reference sequence). The V and J ends lost 6 bases and 0 bases respectively, with 24 bases between them. There are 18 residues in the CDR3. The CDR3 reads CASSPTRDRPESSYEQYF. The DNA for the CDR3 is TGTGCCAGCAGCCCGACGAGGGATAGACCGGAAAGCTCCTACGAGCAGTACTTC.

This clone appeared once. This chain joins TRBV2 and TRBJ2-1; D may be TRBD2 (5 bases). Trimming took 6 bases from V and 0 from J, leaving 15 bases between them. Germline CDR1 reads SNHLY; CDR2 reads FYNNEI. This CDR3 is 16 amino acids long. CDR3 region: CASRRVLLGSYNEQFF. The CDR3 coding sequence is TGTGCCAGCAGGCGGGTTCTGCTGGGCTCCTACAATGAGCAGTTCTTC.

V and J are TRBV18 and TRBJ1-1, with 9 positions matching TRBD1. The CDR3 is 14 amino acids. V gave up 4 bases and J gave up 5 bases; unmatched junction bases: 5. Germline V gene data show CDR1 as KGHSH and CDR2 as LQKENI. The CDR3 here is CASSRTGVGTEAFF. The CDR3 bases are TGTGCCAGCTCACGGACAGGGGTGGGTACTGAAGCTTTCTTT.

The V gene is TRBV30, the J gene TRBJ2-5, with D possibly TRBD2 on 5 matching bases. This CDR3 is built from 13 residues. V was clipped by 1 base and J by 5 bases, with 11 bases between them. Germline lookup yields CDR1 GTSNPN and CDR2 SVGIG (reference sequence). CDR3 amino acids: CAWSGASLETQYF. CDR3 DNA sequence: TGTGCCTGGAGTGGTGCTAGCTTGGAGACCCAGTACTTC.

This clone was seen at least ten times. Within the sample, other DNA sequences also encode this same CDR3. The chain recombines TRBV29-1 with TRBJ1-1, with D unclear. The V and J ends lost 4 bases and 0 bases respectively, with 9 bases between them. Germline-derived CDR1 and CDR2 are SQVTM and ANQGSEA. The CDR3 is 13 amino acids. This CDR3 reads CSVGKELNTEAFF. For the CDR3, the DNA is TGCAGCGTTGGGAAGGAGCTGAACACTGAAGCTTTCTTT.